The entry below gives a single T cell receptor beta chain sequence along with its context. The sample is drawn from a study of shared clonotypes between healthy human individuals. Study context: Per-donor plates numbered three CD4 naive, three CD4 memory, two CD8 naive and one CD8 memory.

This CDR3 region has 18 residues. Trimming cost V 4 bases and J 2 bases, with 20 bases left between them. Germline V gene sequence: CDR1 MNHEY, CDR2 SMNVEV (reference sequence). The naive CD8 fraction comprised CD45RO-negative cells positively selected for CCR7 and excluded terminally differentiated effector memory CD45RA+ cells. As originally analysed: Filtering of immunoSEQ junctional sequences could not match full-length read filtering. Produced via immunoSEQ multiplex PCR; TCRdb's table is partial and in-frame only. The DNA gave D and trimming, while V, J and clone size come from that table. The data hold a few million clones, with about 94% observed a single time.

V gene TRBV27 combines with J gene TRBJ1-4; D unclear. The material sequenced was naive CD8+ T cells from PBMCs. This receptor was identified in a young man in good health. Some clones in this sample may be carry-over from other donors' samples. CDR3 coding DNA: TGTGCCAGCAGTTCACTTGGTGTTAACCCCGCGACTAATGAAAAACTGTTTTTT. Translating it yields CASSSLGVNPATNEKLFF.